A single T cell receptor beta chain is shown here with its context. The V gene's germline CDR1 is GTSNPN and CDR2 SVGIG (reference sequence). The CDR3 extends over 17 amino acids. The ends lost 8 bases at V and 1 base at J; junction bases unmatched: 14. This sample is drawn from a study of cytomegalovirus exposure and HLA in healthy donors. 60 Vbeta and 13 Jbeta primers were used in PCR. Sequencing was performed with immunoSEQ multiplex PCR; in TCRdb, only in-frame clones are kept and a portion is missing. The sample records roughly 220,000 clones, roughly 80% being singletons. The chain joins TRBV30 to TRBJ2-1, with 10 bases identical to TRBD2. This TCR was sampled from a man in his fifties or sixties in good health and CMV-seronegative. The sequenced sample consisted of PBMCs. CDR3: CAGGVAGGTLSYNEQFF. The CDR3 DNA reads as TGTGCCGGGGGGGTAGCGGGAGGAACTTTATCCTACAATGAGCAGTTCTTC.